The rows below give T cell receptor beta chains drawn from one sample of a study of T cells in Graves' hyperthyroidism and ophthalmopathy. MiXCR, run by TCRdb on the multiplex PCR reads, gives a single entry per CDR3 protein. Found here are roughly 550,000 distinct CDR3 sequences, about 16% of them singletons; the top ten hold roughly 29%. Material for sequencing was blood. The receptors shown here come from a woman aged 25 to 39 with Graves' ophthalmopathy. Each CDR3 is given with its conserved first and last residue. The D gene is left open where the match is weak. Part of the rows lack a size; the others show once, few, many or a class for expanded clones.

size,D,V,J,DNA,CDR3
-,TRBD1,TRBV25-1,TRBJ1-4,TGTGCCAGCAGTGAATCTCGGACAGGGGGAGATGAAAAACTGTTTTTT,CASSESRTGGDEKLFF
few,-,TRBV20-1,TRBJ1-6,TGCAGTGCTAGAGCGGAGGTAATAGGAAATTCACCCCTCCACTTT,CSARAEVIGNSPLHF
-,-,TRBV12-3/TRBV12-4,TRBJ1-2,TGTGCCAGCAGGGATAGAGGCTATGGCTACACCTTC,CASRDRGYGYTF
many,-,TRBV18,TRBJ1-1,TGTGCCAGCTCACCGGCCGGGGGGGTAGGCACTGAAGCTTTCTTT,CASSPAGGVGTEAFF
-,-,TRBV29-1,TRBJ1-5,TGCAGCGTAGCTTCAGGGAATAGCAATCAGCCCCAGCATTTT,CSVASGNSNQPQHF
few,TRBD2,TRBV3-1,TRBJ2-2,TGTGCCAGCAGCATTCGACTAGCGGGAGGGCGGGAGCTGTTTTTT,CASSIRLAGGRELFF
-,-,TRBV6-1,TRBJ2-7,TGTGCCAGCGAATTCTGGGACGGAGCCTACGAGCAGTACTTC,CASEFWDGAYEQYF
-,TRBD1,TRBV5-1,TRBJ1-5,TGCGCCAGCAGTCTGACAGGGGTCAACAATCAGCCCCAGCATTTT,CASSLTGVNNQPQHF
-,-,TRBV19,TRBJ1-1,TGTGCCAGTAGTATCGACACCAGTTGGCACACTGAAGCTTTCTTT,CASSIDTSWHTEAFF
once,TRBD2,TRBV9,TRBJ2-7,TGTGCCAGCAGCACCCTAGCGGGAGAAGACCGGTACGAGCAGTACTTC,CASSTLAGEDRYEQYF
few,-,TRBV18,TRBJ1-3,TGTGCCAGCTCACCGGAGGGAAACACCATATATTTT,CASSPEGNTIYF
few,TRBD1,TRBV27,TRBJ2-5,TGTGCCAGCAGTTCCCACAGGGGGAAATTGTACCAAGAGACCCAGTACTTC,CASSSHRGKLYQETQYF
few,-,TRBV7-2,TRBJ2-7,TGTGCCAGCAGCTTTAACTCCGGGACAAACTACGAGCAGTACTTC,CASSFNSGTNYEQYF
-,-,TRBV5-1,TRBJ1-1,TGCGCCAGCAGCCCGGGGGGACCCATGAACACTGAAGCTTTCTTT,CASSPGGPMNTEAFF
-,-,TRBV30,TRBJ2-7,TGTGCCTGGAGTGTGTACGGGAGTGATCACGAGCAGTACTTC,CAWSVYGSDHEQYF
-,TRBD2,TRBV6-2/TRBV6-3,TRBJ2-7,TGTGCCAGCAGGGGAGCGGGAGGGATCTCCTACGAGCAGTACTTC,CASRGAGGISYEQYF
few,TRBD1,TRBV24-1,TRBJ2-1,TGTGCCACCAGTGGGGAGACAGGGTCCTACAATGAGCAGTTCTTC,CATSGETGSYNEQFF
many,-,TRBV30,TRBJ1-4,TGTGCCTGGACGTCGAAGAACCCAATGGGGAAACTGTTTTTT,CAWTSKNPMGKLFF
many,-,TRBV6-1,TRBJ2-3,TGTGCCAGCAATCCCCAGCGGAGCATTAGCACAGATACGCAGTATTTT,CASNPQRSISTDTQYF
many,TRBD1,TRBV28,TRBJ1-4,TGTGCCAGCAGTACCGGGACAGGGACTGAAAAACTGTTTTTT,CASSTGTGTEKLFF
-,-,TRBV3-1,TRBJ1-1,TGTGCCAGCAGCCCGGACCCCACAGGGAACGGGGCTTTCTTT,CASSPDPTGNGAFF
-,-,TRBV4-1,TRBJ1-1,TGCGCCAGCAGCCAAGATGGGAGTTTGAACACTGAAGCTTTCTTT,CASSQDGSLNTEAFF
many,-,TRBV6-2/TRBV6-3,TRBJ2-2,TGTGCCAGCAGTTATGCACGGGAGAAAGGGGAGCTGTTTTTT,CASSYAREKGELFF
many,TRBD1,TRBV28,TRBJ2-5,TGTGCCAGCAGGGGACAGAATCAAGAGACCCAGTACTTC,CASRGQNQETQYF
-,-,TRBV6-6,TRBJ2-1,TGTGCCAGCAGTTACTTAGGTCTAGCGAGTTCCTACAATGAGCAGTTCTTC,CASSYLGLASSYNEQFF
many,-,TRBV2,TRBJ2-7,TGTGCCAGCAGTATGACTCAGGTCCCGCTTTCCTACGAGCAGTACTTC,CASSMTQVPLSYEQYF
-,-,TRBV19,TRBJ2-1,TGTGCCAGTACCCGTAGCGCGAGCTACAATGAGCAGTTCTTC,CASTRSASYNEQFF
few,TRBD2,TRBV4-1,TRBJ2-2,TGCGCCAGCAGCCAAGATGGGCTAGCGGGAGGGCCTTGGGGCACCGGGGAGCTGTTTTTT,CASSQDGLAGGPWGTGELFF
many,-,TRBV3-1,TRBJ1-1,TGTGCCAGTTCAGGGTCGCTGAACACTGAAGCTTTCTTT,CASSGSLNTEAFF
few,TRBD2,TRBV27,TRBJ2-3,TGTGCCAGCAGTTTTACTAGCGGATACACAGATACGCAGTATTTT,CASSFTSGYTDTQYF
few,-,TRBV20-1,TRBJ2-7,TGCAGTGCTAACAGGGATTCGGACGAGCAGTACTTC,CSANRDSDEQYF
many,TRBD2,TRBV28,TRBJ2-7,TGTGCCAGCATTGGTTCTAGCGGGAGCAACTACGAGCAGTACTTC,CASIGSSGSNYEQYF
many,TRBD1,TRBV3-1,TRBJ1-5,TGTGCCAGCAGCCAAACAGGGGGAGTCGCCAATCAGCCCCAGCATTTT,CASSQTGGVANQPQHF
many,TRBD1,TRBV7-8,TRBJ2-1,TGTGCCAGCAGACCGAAACAGGGGAACCTTTACAATGAGCAGTTCTTC,CASRPKQGNLYNEQFF
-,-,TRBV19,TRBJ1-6,TGTGCCAGTAGTTCAGGCACATCGAATTCACCCCTCCACTTT,CASSSGTSNSPLHF
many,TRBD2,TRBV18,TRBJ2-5,TGTGCCAGCTCAGAAACTAGCGGACCTCAAGAGACCCAGTACTTC,CASSETSGPQETQYF
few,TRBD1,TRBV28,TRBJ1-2,TGTGCCACTCAGGGGGCGCGCGGCTATGGCTACACCTTC,CATQGARGYGYTF
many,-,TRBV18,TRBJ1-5,TGTGCCAGCTCACCACCGACGAATTGGGGCAATCAGCCCCAGCATTTT,CASSPPTNWGNQPQHF
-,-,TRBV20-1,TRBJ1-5,TGCAGTGCTAGAGTTGTTTCGGGGAATCAGCCCCAGCATTTT,CSARVVSGNQPQHF
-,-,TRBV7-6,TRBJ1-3,TGTGCCAGCAGCTTAGGTCCCCCGACAAGAAACTCTGGAAACACCATATATTTT,CASSLGPPTRNSGNTIYF
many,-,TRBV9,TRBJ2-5,TGTGCCAGCAGCGTAGTAGGAGGGCAGGGGGTAGAGACCCAGTACTTC,CASSVVGGQGVETQYF
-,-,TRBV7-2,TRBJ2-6,TGTGCCAGCAGCTTAGTTGGGGACCCTGGGGCCAACGTCCTGACTTTC,CASSLVGDPGANVLTF
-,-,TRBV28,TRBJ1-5,TGTGCCAGCAGTTTTTCCCTTTATCGGGCAAATCAGCCCCAGCATTTT,CASSFSLYRANQPQHF